The sequence of this T cell receptor beta chain was determined in a study of blood T cell repertoires in COVID-19. In the original analysis: Reference gene primer amplification gave estimated nucleated cell counts. Here immunoSEQ multiplex PCR was the method, and the copy in TCRdb shows in-frame clones only, minus some. That table supplies the V and J calls and clone size; D and trimming were determined from the DNA. This table has about 440,000 clones, about nine tenths appearing once. This clone showed up just a few times. This CDR3 spans 14 amino acids. Trimming shortened V by 4 bases and J by 6 bases, and 11 bases separated the two germline ends. The V gene's germline CDR1 is SGHNT and CDR2 YYREEE (reference sequence).

The sequence came from a woman aged 45 to 65 with COVID-19, enrolled during active disease. This chain joins TRBV5-4 and TRBJ1-6, with D perhaps matching TRBD1 (6 bases). The sequencing input was peripheral blood. The CDR3 protein is CASSQGRGNSPLHF. In DNA form, the CDR3 reads TGTGCCAGCAGCCAGGGGAGGGGTAATTCACCCCTCCACTTT.